These 2 T cell receptor beta chains were sequenced from one sample in a study of CD8 T cells in ankylosing spondylitis. TCRdb passed the 5' RACE reads through MiXCR, listing each CDR3 protein once. The sample gives approximately 340,000 distinct CDR3 sequences, roughly 15% of which show up once; 0.9% to 1.2% is in the top ten. The specimen sequenced was blood, either unsorted or a sorted T cell fraction (not recorded which). All receptors derive from a male donor with ankylosing spondylitis or in good health (not recorded which).

The rearrangement links TRBV12-5 to TRBJ2-3, with D possibly being TRBD1 (8 bases). Per germline, CDR1 LGHNT and CDR2 FRNRAP. V lost 9 bases to trimming and J lost 6 bases, with 19 bases between them. This CDR3 spans 14 amino acids. The CDR3 coding sequence is TGTGCTAGCGAGGTACAGGGGGAGGGCGATACGCAGTATTTT. This gives the protein CASEVQGEGDTQYF.

The genes are TRBV5-1 and TRBJ2-5; D possibly corresponds to TRBD2 (5 bases). This CDR3 contains 14 residues. Trimming took off 4 bases at V and 2 bases at J, with 12 bases between the two ends. Germline-derived CDR1 and CDR2 are SGHRS and YFSETQ. CDR3 coding DNA: TGCGCCAGCAGCAGAGCGGTACCACAAGAGACCCAGTACTTC. Encoded protein: CASSRAVPQETQYF.